This T cell receptor (beta chain) was captured by sequencing in a study of CD8+CD57+ T cells in acquired aplastic anemia. Background on the study: DNA from sorted CD4+ and CD8+ cells averaged approximately 3.2 ug. Study findings and constraints: In common between the patients and the controls were approximately 28 CD8+ CDR3 sequences.

This clonotype was counted many times. Its antigen is as yet unknown. Only patients with CD8+CD57+ cell expansion on flow cytometry were chosen for sequencing. The ends lost 6 bases at V and 7 bases at J; junction bases unmatched: 7. From germline, CDR1 is MNHNS and CDR2 SASEGT. The length of the CDR3 is 13 residues. Genomic DNA provided the template from which TCR beta VDJ and CDR3 profiles were obtained. TCRdb re-derived calls from the reads in MiXCR, one entry per CDR3 protein. Among about 160,000 distinct CDR3 sequences listed, roughly 48% were seen once. Sequenced input: sorted CD4+, CD8+, or CD8+CD57+ T cells (not recorded which) from PBMCs. The chain uses TRBV6-1 and TRBJ2-7, with 9 bases matching TRBD1. The source is a human donor with aplastic anemia. As DNA, the CDR3 is TGTGCCAGCAGAGAACAGGGGGCTGGGGAGCAGTACTTC. Protein sequence: CASREQGAGEQYF.